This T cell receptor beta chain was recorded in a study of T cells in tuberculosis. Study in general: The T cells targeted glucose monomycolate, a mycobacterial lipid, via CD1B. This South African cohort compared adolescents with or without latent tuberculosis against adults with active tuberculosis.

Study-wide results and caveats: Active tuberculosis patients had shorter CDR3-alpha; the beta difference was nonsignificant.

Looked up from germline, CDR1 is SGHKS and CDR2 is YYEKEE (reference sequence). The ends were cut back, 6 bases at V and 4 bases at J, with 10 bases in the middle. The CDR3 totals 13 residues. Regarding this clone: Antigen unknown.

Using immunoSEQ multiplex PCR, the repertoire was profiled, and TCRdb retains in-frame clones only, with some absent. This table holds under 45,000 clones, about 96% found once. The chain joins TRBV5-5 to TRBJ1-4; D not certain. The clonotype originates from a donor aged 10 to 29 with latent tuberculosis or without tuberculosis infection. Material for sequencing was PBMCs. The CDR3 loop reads CASNRVYNEKLFF. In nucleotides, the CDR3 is TGTGCCAGCAACCGGGTCTATAATGAAAAACTGTTTTTT.